A selection of T cell receptor beta chains follows, all from one sample in a study of neurological immune-mediated disorders. TCRdb reanalysed the 5' RACE reads using MiXCR and keeps one entry per CDR3 protein. The sample lists tens of thousands of distinct CDR3 sequences, roughly 5.6% seen once, with approximately 7% in the top ten. The sample consisted of PBMCs. The receptors were sampled from a young man with multiple sclerosis. CDR3s include the opening cysteine and the closing phenylalanine or tryptophan. Fields, in order: clone size, V gene, CDR3 length, J gene, D gene, CDR3 protein, CDR3 DNA. A D gene is named only where the DNA matches it firmly. Rows may omit the clone size; those that give it use once, few, many or a size class.

clone_size: many; v_call: TRBV2; cdr3_length: 13; j_call: TRBJ2-7; d_call: .; cdr3_aa: CASRKRDSYEQYF; cdr3_nt: TGTGCCAGCAGGAAACGGGACTCCTACGAGCAGTACTTC
clone_size: many; v_call: TRBV5-1; cdr3_length: 18; j_call: TRBJ2-3; d_call: TRBD2; cdr3_aa: CASSLVLAGGGGTDTQYF; cdr3_nt: TGCGCCAGCAGCTTGGTGCTAGCGGGAGGAGGCGGCACAGATACGCAGTATTTT
clone_size: many; v_call: TRBV4-3; cdr3_length: 16; j_call: TRBJ2-1; d_call: TRBD1; cdr3_aa: CASSPVRTGGNNEQFF; cdr3_nt: TGCGCCAGCTCTCCGGTGAGGACAGGGGGCAACAATGAGCAGTTCTTC
clone_size: many; v_call: TRBV29-1; cdr3_length: 13; j_call: TRBJ1-1; d_call: .; cdr3_aa: CSVGAGSNTEAFF; cdr3_nt: TGCAGCGTTGGGGCAGGGTCGAACACTGAAGCTTTCTTT
clone_size: .; v_call: TRBV3-1; cdr3_length: 15; j_call: TRBJ2-7; d_call: .; cdr3_aa: CASSQGGRGSYEQYF; cdr3_nt: TGTGCCAGCAGCCAAGGGGGCAGGGGCTCCTACGAGCAGTACTTC
clone_size: many; v_call: TRBV10-3; cdr3_length: 16; j_call: TRBJ2-7; d_call: .; cdr3_aa: CATRGTSGEISYEQYF; cdr3_nt: TGTGCCACCCGAGGAACCAGCGGCGAGATCTCCTACGAGCAGTACTTC
clone_size: many; v_call: TRBV2; cdr3_length: 15; j_call: TRBJ2-2; d_call: .; cdr3_aa: CASTRSLGNTGELFF; cdr3_nt: TGTGCCAGCACACGGAGCTTGGGCAACACCGGGGAGCTGTTTTTT
clone_size: many; v_call: TRBV10-3; cdr3_length: 14; j_call: TRBJ2-3; d_call: TRBD1; cdr3_aa: CAIRGQGASDTQYF; cdr3_nt: TGTGCCATCAGGGGACAGGGGGCATCCGATACGCAGTATTTT
clone_size: many; v_call: TRBV7-9; cdr3_length: 16; j_call: TRBJ2-3; d_call: .; cdr3_aa: CASSSHPGHNTDTQYF; cdr3_nt: TGTGCCAGCAGCTCCCACCCGGGACACAACACAGATACGCAGTATTTT
clone_size: many; v_call: TRBV5-1; cdr3_length: 15; j_call: TRBJ1-1; d_call: .; cdr3_aa: CASSLRESRDTEAFF; cdr3_nt: TGCGCCAGCAGCTTAAGGGAATCTCGGGACACTGAAGCTTTCTTT
clone_size: many; v_call: TRBV28; cdr3_length: 16; j_call: TRBJ2-5; d_call: TRBD2; cdr3_aa: CASSFPGTSGRETQYF; cdr3_nt: TGTGCCAGCAGTTTCCCGGGGACTAGCGGGAGAGAGACCCAGTACTTC
clone_size: many; v_call: TRBV20-1; cdr3_length: 15; j_call: TRBJ2-3; d_call: TRBD2; cdr3_aa: CSATYSGRLRDTQYF; cdr3_nt: TGCAGTGCTACTTATAGCGGGAGGTTGAGAGATACGCAGTATTTT
clone_size: few; v_call: TRBV3-1; cdr3_length: 19; j_call: TRBJ1-6; d_call: .; cdr3_aa: CASSQDPPGLSSYNSPLNF; cdr3_nt: TGTGCCAGCAGCCAAGACCCACCGGGCCTTAGCTCCTATAATTCACCCCTCAACTTT
clone_size: .; v_call: TRBV18; cdr3_length: 16; j_call: TRBJ2-5; d_call: TRBD1; cdr3_aa: CASSRNWDRTQETQYF; cdr3_nt: TGTGCCAGCTCACGAAACTGGGACAGAACACAAGAGACCCAGTACTTC